This T cell receptor (beta chain) derives from a study of blood T cell repertoires in COVID-19. About the study: COVID-19 samples collected from the United States, Italy and Spain covered acute and convalescent phases. PBMCs, B-cell-depleted T cells, or T cells provided the cDNA or gDNA that made up the material.

The CDR3 covers 15 residues. Germline V gene lookup returns CDR1 SQVTM and CDR2 ANQGSEA. V was shortened by 3 bases and J by 5 bases, with 19 bases between the two germline ends. Per the original data handling: Reference gene primers were amplified, and this amplification served to estimate nucleated cell counts. Here immunoSEQ multiplex PCR was the method, and the copy in TCRdb shows in-frame clones only, minus some. Clonal size and the V and J genes are those of that table, whereas D and trimming came from the DNA. The sample has tens of thousands of clones, approximately 88% seen once. The clonotype originates from a man older than 75 with active or convalescent COVID-19. The chain has TRBV29-1 and TRBJ1-1; D is unresolved. The sequencing input was peripheral blood. This CDR3 reads CSVDPLEPGWTEAFF. The CDR3 DNA reads as TGCAGCGTTGACCCCCTCGAACCGGGGTGGACTGAAGCTTTCTTT.